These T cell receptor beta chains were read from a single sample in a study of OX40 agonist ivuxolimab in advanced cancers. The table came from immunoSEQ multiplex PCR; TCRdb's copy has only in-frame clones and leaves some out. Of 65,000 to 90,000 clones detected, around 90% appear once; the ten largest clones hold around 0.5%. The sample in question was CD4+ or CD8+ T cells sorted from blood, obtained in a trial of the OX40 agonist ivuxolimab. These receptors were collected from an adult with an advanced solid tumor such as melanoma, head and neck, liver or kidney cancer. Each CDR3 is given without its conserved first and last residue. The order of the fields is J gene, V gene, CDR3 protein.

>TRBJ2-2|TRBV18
ASSLSNTGELF
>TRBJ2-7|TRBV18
ASSPLDQIVYEQY
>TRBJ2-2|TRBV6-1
ASRKDGHTGELF
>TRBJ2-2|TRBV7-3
ASSLSPFANTGELF
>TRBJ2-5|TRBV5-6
ASSLGMGETQY
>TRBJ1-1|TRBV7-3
ASQKGSGTEAF
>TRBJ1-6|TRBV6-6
ASSYKGREDSPLH
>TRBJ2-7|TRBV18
ASSLTERAREQY
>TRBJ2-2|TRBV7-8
ASSLEGLGELF
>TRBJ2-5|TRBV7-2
ASSLGLAGEETQY
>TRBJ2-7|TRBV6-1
ASSEVESSYEQY
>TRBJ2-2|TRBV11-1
ASSSKEGRTGELF
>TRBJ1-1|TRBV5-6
ASSLEQGIAF
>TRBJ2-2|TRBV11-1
ASSIGDRGNTGELF
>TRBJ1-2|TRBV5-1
ASSLDLGRDGYT
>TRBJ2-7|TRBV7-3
ASSPSQSSYEQY
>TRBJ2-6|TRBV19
ASRQGRGGAGANVLT
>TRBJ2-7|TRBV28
ASTPVGARYEQY
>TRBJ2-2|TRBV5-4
ASSLGGLAGTGELF
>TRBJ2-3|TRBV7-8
ASSSGTSGFGDTQY
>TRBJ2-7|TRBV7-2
ASSSLRGGYEQY
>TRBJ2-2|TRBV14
ASSPLAGELF
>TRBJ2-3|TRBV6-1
ASSDLGGSTDTQY
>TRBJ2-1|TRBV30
ASPGTSDHEQF
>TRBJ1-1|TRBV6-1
ASSVHGTEAF
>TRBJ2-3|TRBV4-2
ATRRAGGPITDTQY
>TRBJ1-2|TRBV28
ASRGLQSYGYT
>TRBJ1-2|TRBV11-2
ASSLSRGLSDYT
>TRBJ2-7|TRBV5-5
ASNPGQGLYEQY
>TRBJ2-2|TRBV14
ASSQAVVGELF
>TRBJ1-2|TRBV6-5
ASSYRQDRGYGYT
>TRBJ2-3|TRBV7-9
ASSLAHPGGSGDTQY
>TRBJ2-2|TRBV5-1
ATGGRDSHTGELF